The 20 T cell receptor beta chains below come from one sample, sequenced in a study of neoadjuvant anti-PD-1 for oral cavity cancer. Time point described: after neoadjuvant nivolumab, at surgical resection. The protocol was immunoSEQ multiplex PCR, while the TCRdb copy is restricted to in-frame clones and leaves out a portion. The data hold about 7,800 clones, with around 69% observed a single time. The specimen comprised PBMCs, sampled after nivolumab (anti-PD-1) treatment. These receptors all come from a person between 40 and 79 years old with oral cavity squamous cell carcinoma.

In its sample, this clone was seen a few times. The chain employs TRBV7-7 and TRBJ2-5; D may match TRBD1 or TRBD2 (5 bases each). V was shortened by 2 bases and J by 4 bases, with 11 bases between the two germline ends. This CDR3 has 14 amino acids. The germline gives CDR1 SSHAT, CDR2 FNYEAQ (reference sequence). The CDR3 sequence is CASSLSRGAETQYF. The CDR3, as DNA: TGTGCCAGCAGCTTATCGCGAGGGGCAGAGACCCAGTACTTC.

The CDR3 DNA reads TGCGCCAGCAGCCAAGATTTTGGCAGCAACTATGGCTACACCTTC. It yields the protein CASSQDFGSNYGYTF. The chain links TRBV4-3 to TRBJ1-2; D unresolved. Trimming took 0 bases from V and 2 from J, leaving 10 bases between them. The germline CDR1 and CDR2 sequences are LGHNA and YSLEER. The CDR3 contains 15 residues.

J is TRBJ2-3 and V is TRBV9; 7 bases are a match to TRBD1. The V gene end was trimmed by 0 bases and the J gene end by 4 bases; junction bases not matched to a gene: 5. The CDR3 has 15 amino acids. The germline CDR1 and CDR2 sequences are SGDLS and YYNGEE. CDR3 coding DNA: TGTGCCAGCAGCGTAGACGGGGACAGTTCAGATACGCAGTATTTT. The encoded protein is CASSVDGDSSDTQYF.

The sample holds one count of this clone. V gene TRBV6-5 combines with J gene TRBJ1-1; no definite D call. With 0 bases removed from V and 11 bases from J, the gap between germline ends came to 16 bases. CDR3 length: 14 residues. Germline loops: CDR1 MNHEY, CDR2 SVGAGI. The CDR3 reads CASSYSDLTPQAFF. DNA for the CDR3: TGTGCCAGCAGTTACTCGGACTTGACTCCTCAGGCTTTCTTT.

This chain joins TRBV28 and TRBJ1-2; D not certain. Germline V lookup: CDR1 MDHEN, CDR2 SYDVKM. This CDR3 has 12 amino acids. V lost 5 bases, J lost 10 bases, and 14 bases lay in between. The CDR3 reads CASSLGPTFYTF. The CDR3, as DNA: TGTGCCAGCAGTCTTGGACCCACCTTCTACACCTTC.

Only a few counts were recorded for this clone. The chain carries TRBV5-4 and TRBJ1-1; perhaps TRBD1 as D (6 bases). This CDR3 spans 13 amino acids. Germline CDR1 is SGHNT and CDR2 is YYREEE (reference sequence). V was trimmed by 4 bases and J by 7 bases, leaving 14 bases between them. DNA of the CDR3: TGTGCCAGCAGCGGAGCAGGGGTGGGTGAAGCTTTCTTT. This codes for CASSGAGVGEAFF.

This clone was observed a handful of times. CDR3 loop: CASSLWKAKGDSNQPQHF. The CDR3, as DNA: TGTGCCAGCAGCTTATGGAAAGCAAAAGGGGATAGCAATCAGCCCCAGCATTTT. The chain carries TRBV7-7 and TRBJ1-5, with a weak D call TRBD1 (5 bases). V lost 2 bases and J 0 bases, leaving 17 bases between the germline ends. CDR3 length: 18 residues. Germline-derived CDR1 and CDR2 are SSHAT and FNYEAQ (reference sequence). Based on the CDR3 plus reference TRBV7-7 and TRBJ1-5, the full variable domain is GAGVSQSPRYKVTKRGQDVTLRCDPISSHATLYWYQQALGQGPEFLTYFNYEAQPDKSGLPSDRFSAERPEGSISTLTIQRTEQRDSAMYRCASSLWKAKGDSNQPQHFGDGTRLSIL.

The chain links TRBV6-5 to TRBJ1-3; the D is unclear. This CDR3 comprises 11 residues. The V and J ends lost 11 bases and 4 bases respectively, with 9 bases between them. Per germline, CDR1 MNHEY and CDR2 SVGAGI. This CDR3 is CAATGGNTIYF. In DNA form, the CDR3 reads TGTGCCGCCACGGGGGGAAACACCATATATTTT.

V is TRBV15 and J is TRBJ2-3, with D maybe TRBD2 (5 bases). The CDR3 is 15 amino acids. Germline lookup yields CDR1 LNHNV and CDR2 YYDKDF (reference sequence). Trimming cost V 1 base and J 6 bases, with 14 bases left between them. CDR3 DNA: TGTGCCACCAGCAGAGTAAGACTCCCGGGGGATACGCAGTATTTT. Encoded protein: CATSRVRLPGDTQYF.

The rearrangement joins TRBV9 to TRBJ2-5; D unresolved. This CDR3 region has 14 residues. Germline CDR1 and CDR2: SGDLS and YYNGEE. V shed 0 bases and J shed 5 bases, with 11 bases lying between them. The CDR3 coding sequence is TGTGCCAGCAGCGTAGACCCGGCGGTTGAGACCCAGTACTTC. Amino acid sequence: CASSVDPAVETQYF.

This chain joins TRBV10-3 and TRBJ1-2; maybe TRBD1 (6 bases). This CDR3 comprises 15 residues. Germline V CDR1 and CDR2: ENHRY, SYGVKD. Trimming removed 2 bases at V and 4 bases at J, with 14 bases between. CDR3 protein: CAISEMRGYGYGYTF. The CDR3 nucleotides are TGTGCCATCAGTGAGATGAGGGGGTATGGCTATGGCTACACCTTC.

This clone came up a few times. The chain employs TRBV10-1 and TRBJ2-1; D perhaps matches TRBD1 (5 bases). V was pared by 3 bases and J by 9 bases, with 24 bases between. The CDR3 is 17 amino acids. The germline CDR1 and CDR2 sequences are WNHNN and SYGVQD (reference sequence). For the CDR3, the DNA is TGCGCCAGCAGTGATCAGGGTTTGGCTACCTCCTCCGGTGAGCAGTTCTTC. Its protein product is CASSDQGLATSSGEQFF.

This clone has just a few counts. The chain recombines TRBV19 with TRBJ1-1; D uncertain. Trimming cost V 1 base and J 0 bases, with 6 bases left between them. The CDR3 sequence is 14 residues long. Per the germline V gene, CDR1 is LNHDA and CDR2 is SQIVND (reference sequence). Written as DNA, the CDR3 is TGTGCCAGTAGTATAGGGTACATGAACACTGAAGCTTTCTTT. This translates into CASSIGYMNTEAFF.

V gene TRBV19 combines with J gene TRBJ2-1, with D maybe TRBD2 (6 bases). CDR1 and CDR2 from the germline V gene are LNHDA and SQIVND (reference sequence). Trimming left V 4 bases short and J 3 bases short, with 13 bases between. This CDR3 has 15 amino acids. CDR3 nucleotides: TGTGCCAGTAGTAATTGGGAGGAAGGCTACAATGAGCAGTTCTTC. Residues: CASSNWEEGYNEQFF.

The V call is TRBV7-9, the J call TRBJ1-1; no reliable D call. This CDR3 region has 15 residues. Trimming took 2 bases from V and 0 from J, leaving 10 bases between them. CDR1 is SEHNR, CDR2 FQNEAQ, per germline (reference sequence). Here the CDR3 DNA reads TGTGCCAGCAGCTTATCCTCGGAGATGAACACTGAAGCTTTCTTT. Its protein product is CASSLSSEMNTEAFF.

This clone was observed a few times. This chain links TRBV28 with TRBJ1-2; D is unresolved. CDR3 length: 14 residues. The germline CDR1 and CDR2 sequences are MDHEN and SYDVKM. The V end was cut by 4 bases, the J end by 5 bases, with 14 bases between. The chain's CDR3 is CASSSIRRSYGYTF. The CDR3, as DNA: TGTGCCAGCAGTTCCATACGACGAAGTTATGGCTACACCTTC.

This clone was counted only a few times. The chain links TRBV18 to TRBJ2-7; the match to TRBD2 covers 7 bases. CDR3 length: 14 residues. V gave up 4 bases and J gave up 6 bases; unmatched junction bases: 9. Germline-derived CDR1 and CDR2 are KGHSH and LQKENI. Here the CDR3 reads CASSRNGREGEQYF. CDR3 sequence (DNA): TGTGCCAGCTCACGGAATGGGAGGGAAGGCGAGCAGTACTTC.

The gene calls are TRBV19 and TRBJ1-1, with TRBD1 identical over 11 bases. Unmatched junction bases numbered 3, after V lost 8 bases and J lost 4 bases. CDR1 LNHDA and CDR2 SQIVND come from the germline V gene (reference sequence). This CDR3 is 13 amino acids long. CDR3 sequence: CASAGTGGTEAFF. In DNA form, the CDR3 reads TGTGCCAGTGCCGGGACAGGGGGCACTGAAGCTTTCTTT.

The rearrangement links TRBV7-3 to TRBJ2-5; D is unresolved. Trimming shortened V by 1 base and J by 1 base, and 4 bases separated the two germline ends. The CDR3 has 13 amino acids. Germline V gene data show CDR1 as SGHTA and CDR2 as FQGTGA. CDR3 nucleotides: TGTGCCAGCAGCTTAAGCCCCCAAGAGACCCAGTACTTC. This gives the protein CASSLSPQETQYF. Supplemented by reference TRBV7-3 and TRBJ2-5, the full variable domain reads GAGVSQTPSNKVTEKGKYVELRCDPISGHTALYWYRQSLGQGPEFLIYFQGTGAADDSGLPNDRFFAVRPEGSVSTLKIQRTERGDSAVYLCASSLSPQETQYFGPGTRLLVL.

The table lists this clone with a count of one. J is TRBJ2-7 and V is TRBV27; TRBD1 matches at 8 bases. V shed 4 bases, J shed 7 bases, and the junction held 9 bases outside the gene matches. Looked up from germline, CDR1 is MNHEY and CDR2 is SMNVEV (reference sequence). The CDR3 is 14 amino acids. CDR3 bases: TGTGCCAGCAGTTACTCGGACAGGGCGAGTGAGCAGTACTTC. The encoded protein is CASSYSDRASEQYF.